One and the same sample provided the 31 T cell receptor beta chains below, sequenced in a study of T cell repertoires in cytomegalovirus infection. These TCRs are of unknown antigen specificity. TCRdb re-derived calls from the reads in MiXCR, one entry per CDR3 protein. The table includes 140,000 to 150,000 distinct CDR3 sequences, roughly a third detected once. The input for sequencing was CD8+ T cells from cultured PBMCs, taken from culture after CMV antigen stimulation. The receptors derive from a human donor in good health (CMV status not recorded). Some clones in this sample may be carry-over from other donors' samples.

CDR3 DNA sequence: TGTGCCAGCAGCTTGGGGACAGGGGGCTCCTGGGTGGCTTTCTTT. This sequence encodes CASSLGTGGSWVAFF. V is TRBV7-4 and J is TRBJ1-1; 12 positions agree with TRBD1. J was trimmed by 11 bases and V by 3 bases; bases with no gene match: 10. This CDR3 is 15 amino acids long. Germline V gene data show CDR1 as SGHVT and CDR2 as SQSDAQ.

The table lists this clonotype with many counts. The chain joins TRBV5-6 to TRBJ1-1; 8 bases are shared with TRBD1. Germline lookup yields CDR1 SGHDT and CDR2 YYEEEE. Losses at the gene ends were 1 base for V and 5 bases for J; bases not matched to a gene: 7. This CDR3 contains 15 residues. The CDR3 here is CASSLTLDRGTEAFF. CDR3 in DNA: TGTGCCAGCAGCTTGACCCTCGACAGGGGTACTGAAGCTTTCTTT.

This clonotype has a handful of counts. This sequence joins TRBV7-2 and TRBJ1-4, with TRBD1 matching over 9 bases. Unmatched junction bases numbered 4, after V lost 0 bases and J lost 8 bases. The CDR3 spans 15 residues. Germline V gives CDR1 SGHTA, CDR2 FQGNSA. As DNA, the CDR3 is TGTGCCAGCAGCTTAGCGGGACAGGGTGGGGAAAAACTGTTTTTT. It encodes CASSLAGQGGEKLFF.

V usage is TRBV28 and J usage is TRBJ2-7; 9 bases match TRBD1. Germline V gene data show CDR1 as MDHEN and CDR2 as SYDVKM. The CDR3 runs 14 residues. V shed 3 bases, J shed 7 bases, and the junction held 7 bases outside the gene matches. CDR3 in DNA: TGTGCCAGCAGTTTCACCGGGACAGGGTTGGAGCAGTACTTC. Encoded protein: CASSFTGTGLEQYF.

This rearrangement joins TRBV12-3 or TRBV12-4 to TRBJ1-2, with D hard to call. V was shortened by 1 base and J by 6 bases, with 9 bases between the two germline ends. CDR3 size: 13 residues. The CDR3 region is CASSLGVGDGYTF. In nucleotides, the CDR3 is TGTGCCAGCAGTTTAGGGGTGGGTGATGGCTACACCTTC.

This clonotype was found many times. The chain is built from TRBV2 and TRBJ1-6, with 8 positions matching TRBD1. This CDR3 contains 16 residues. Germline V gene sequence: CDR1 SNHLY, CDR2 FYNNEI. V lost 3 bases, J lost 2 bases, and 3 bases stayed unmatched. CDR3 residues: CASSDQGATYNSPLHF. Written as DNA, the CDR3 is TGTGCCAGCAGTGATCAGGGGGCCACCTATAATTCACCCCTCCACTTT. The full variable domain, its missing parts supplied by reference TRBV2 and TRBJ1-6, is EPEVTQTPSHQVTQMGQEVILRCVPISNHLYFYWYRQILGQKVEFLVSFYNNEISEKSEIFDDQFSVERPDGSNFTLKIRSTKLEDSAMYFCASSDQGATYNSPLHFGNGTRLTVT.

This sequence joins TRBV11-2 and TRBJ2-1; D ambiguous. The CDR3 is 16 residues long. Germline V gives CDR1 SGHAT, CDR2 FQNNGV. V was pared by 1 base and J by 8 bases, with 18 bases between. CDR3 DNA: TGTGCCAGCAGCTTAGGGATGATGGGCACCGCGGATGAGCAGTTCTTC. Its translation is CASSLGMMGTADEQFF.

The J gene is TRBJ2-7, the V gene TRBV5-5; possibly TRBD1 for D (6 bases). V lost 4 bases and J lost 0, with 14 bases in between. The germline CDR1 and CDR2 sequences are SGHKS and YYEKEE (reference sequence). The CDR3 spans 15 residues. The CDR3 DNA sequence: TGTGCCAGCAGCCCCCCGGGGACAAGCTCCTACGAGCAGTACTTC. It codes for CASSPPGTSSYEQYF.

V usage is TRBV6-1 and J usage is TRBJ2-7; TRBD1 is a possible D gene (6 bases). The CDR3 has 15 amino acids. Germline V gene data show CDR1 as MNHNS and CDR2 as SASEGT. V shed 5 bases and J shed 0 bases, with 14 bases lying between them. This chain's CDR3 is CASSITGQLSYEQYF. In DNA form, the CDR3 reads TGTGCCAGCAGTATAACCGGACAGCTCTCCTACGAGCAGTACTTC.

Remarks on this clonotype: A much larger clone differs from this one at a single base, so this may be a read error. The chain employs TRBV15 and TRBJ1-6; D remains unclear. CDR1 is LNHNV, CDR2 YYDKDF, per germline (reference sequence). The CDR3 contains 13 residues. CDR3 sequence (DNA): TGTGCCACCAGCAGAGATCTTGGGTCACCCCACCACTTT. Translation: CATSRDLGSPHHF.

J is TRBJ2-1 and V is TRBV4-2; D not resolved. The germline CDR1 and CDR2 sequences are LGHNA and YNFKEQ. The CDR3 runs to 14 residues. Between the trimmed V and J ends, which lost 4 bases and 2 bases, there was a span of 9 bases. For the CDR3, the DNA is TGTGCCAGCAGCCTGGGCGGAACCTACAATGAGCAGTTCTTC. Translating gives CASSLGGTYNEQFF.

This clonotype was recorded a few times. The CDR3 loop is CASRDKGTGPQHF. In DNA form, the CDR3 reads TGTGCCAGCAGGGACAAGGGTACAGGGCCCCAGCATTTT. This chain uses TRBV6-6 with TRBJ1-5; TRBD1 might be the D (5 bases). Trimming shortened V by 6 bases and J by 9 bases, and 15 bases separated the two germline ends. CDR1 and CDR2 (germline): MNHNY, SVGAGI (reference sequence). This CDR3 has 13 amino acids.

The chain combines TRBV6-5 with TRBJ2-6; TRBD2 matches 9 bases. Germline CDR1 MNHEY, CDR2 SVGAGI. J was trimmed by 0 bases and V by 5 bases; bases with no gene match: 8. CDR3 size: 18 residues. The CDR3 DNA reads TGTGCCAGCAGTACCTTAGCGGGGGCCTACTCTGGGGCCAACGTCCTGACTTTC. Translated: CASSTLAGAYSGANVLTF.

The genes are TRBV2 and TRBJ1-4; D unclear. The CDR3 has 13 residues. Trimming stripped 6 bases from V and 6 bases from J, with 11 bases between. Germline loops: CDR1 SNHLY, CDR2 FYNNEI. The CDR3 spells CASRLGSHEKLFF. The CDR3 region has the DNA TGTGCCAGCAGGTTGGGCAGCCATGAAAAACTGTTTTTT.

There are many counts of this clonotype. V gene TRBV28 combines with J gene TRBJ2-3, with 9 bases that match TRBD2. This CDR3 contains 19 residues. Germline CDR1 reads MDHEN; CDR2 reads SYDVKM. Trimming at V came to 2 bases and at J to 0 bases, leaving 12 bases not matched to a gene. The CDR3 spells CASSLDGLAGFSSTDTQYF. The DNA for the CDR3 is TGTGCCAGCAGTTTAGATGGGCTAGCGGGATTCTCTAGCACAGATACGCAGTATTTT.

This sequence joins TRBV25-1 and TRBJ2-7; D gene uncertain. The CDR3 spans 13 residues. Germline V gene lookup returns CDR1 MGHDK and CDR2 SYGVNS. V was cut by 4 bases and J by 2 bases, with 9 bases left in between. Here the CDR3 DNA reads TGTGCCAGCAGTGGAATCAGAGCCTACGAGCAGTACTTC. Translating gives CASSGIRAYEQYF.

This clonotype was seen only a few times. The DNA of the CDR3 is TGTGCCAGCAGCTTGTGGACAGGGGGCCAAGAGACCCAGTACTTC. It specifies CASSLWTGGQETQYF. The chain recombines TRBV11-2 with TRBJ2-5, with 10 bases matching TRBD1. Germline assignment: CDR1 SGHAT and CDR2 FQNNGV. After removal of 3 bases from V and 1 base from J, the junction contained 2 bases not matched to a gene. There are 15 residues in the CDR3. Full variable domain (missing parts from reference TRBV11-2 and TRBJ2-5): EAGVAQSPRYKIIEKRQSVAFWCNPISGHATLYWYQQILGQGPKLLIQFQNNGVVDDSQLPKDRFSAERLKGVDSTLKIQPAKLEDSAVYLCASSLWTGGQETQYFGPGTRLLVL.

The chain is built from TRBV9 and TRBJ1-4, with a weak D call TRBD1 (5 bases). From germline, CDR1 is SGDLS and CDR2 YYNGEE. The V end was cut by 7 bases, the J end by 0 bases, with 16 bases between. The CDR3 length is 16 residues. The CDR3 nucleotides are TGTGCCAGCGCGGGACTTGACTCGGCAACTAATGAAAAACTGTTTTTT. Translating gives CASAGLDSATNEKLFF. The variable domain in full, with the rest retrieved from reference TRBV9 and TRBJ1-4, is DSGVTQTPKHLITATGQRVTLRCSPRSGDLSVYWYQQSLDQGLQFLIQYYNGEERAKGNILERFSAQQFPDLHSELNLSSLELGDSALYFCASAGLDSATNEKLFFGSGTQLSVL.

The V gene is TRBV12-3 or TRBV12-4, the J gene TRBJ2-3, with D possibly TRBD1 on 5 matching bases. Deletions cut 3 bases from V and 5 bases from J, with 18 bases between. This CDR3 spans 16 amino acids. DNA for the CDR3: TGTGCCAGCAGTTTGATGGGGCAGGGCCAAGGAGATACGCAGTATTTT. It translates to CASSLMGQGQGDTQYF.

The rearrangement joins TRBV12-3 or TRBV12-4 to TRBJ2-2, with no clear D. V lost 7 bases and J 8 bases, leaving 11 bases between the germline ends. This CDR3 comprises 12 residues. DNA for the CDR3: TGTGCCAGCATTGGGGTCTCGGGGGAGCTGTTTTTT. As protein: CASIGVSGELFF.

This clonotype was seen repeatedly, ten times or more. The V call is TRBV6-5, the J call TRBJ1-1; 7 nucleotides agree with TRBD1. From germline, CDR1 is MNHEY and CDR2 SVGAGI. This CDR3 region has 17 residues. J lost 4 bases, V lost 2 bases, and 13 bases had no gene match. The CDR3 is CASSYRSTTGSGTEAFF. Here the CDR3 DNA reads TGTGCCAGCAGTTACAGAAGTACGACAGGGAGTGGCACTGAAGCTTTCTTT.

This clonotype was seen a handful of times. The CDR3 sequence: CSVPGQGGETQYF. CDR3 DNA sequence: TGCAGCGTGCCAGGACAGGGGGGAGAGACCCAGTACTTC. The chain joins TRBV29-1 to TRBJ2-5; 10 positions agree with TRBD1. With 6 bases clipped from V and 4 bases from J, the junction kept 5 bases outside the gene matches. Germline V gives CDR1 SQVTM, CDR2 ANQGSEA. The CDR3 sequence is 13 residues long.

J is TRBJ2-5 and V is TRBV7-6, with D possibly TRBD2 on 6 matching bases. CDR1 and CDR2 from the germline V gene are SGHVS and FNYEAQ. Trimming shortened V by 2 bases and J by 4 bases, and 11 bases separated the two germline ends. This CDR3 has 14 residues. CDR3 loop: CASSLIPEGETQYF. The CDR3 region has the DNA TGTGCCAGCAGCTTAATCCCGGAGGGAGAGACCCAGTACTTC.

This clonotype showed up many times. The chain has TRBV7-2 and TRBJ1-3; D unresolved. The germline V gene encodes CDR1 SGHTA and CDR2 FQGNSA. V shed 1 base and J shed 3 bases, with 7 bases lying between them. This CDR3 has 14 residues. The CDR3 protein is CASSLDPVGNTIYF. CDR3 DNA sequence: TGTGCCAGCAGCTTAGATCCGGTTGGAAACACCATATATTTT.

This clonotype was counted a few times. The chain recombines TRBV7-6 with TRBJ1-1; D not certain. Germline CDR1 and CDR2: SGHVS and FNYEAQ. Deletions cut 2 bases from V and 7 bases from J, with 5 bases between. This CDR3 contains 11 residues. The CDR3 DNA sequence: TGTGCCAGCAGCTTATTTGGTGAAGCTTTCTTT. Translation gives CASSLFGEAFF.

This chain joins TRBV27 and TRBJ2-3, with D possibly matching TRBD2 (5 bases). The CDR3 extends over 14 amino acids. CDR1 and CDR2 (germline): MNHEY, SMNVEV (reference sequence). Trimming took off 1 base at V and 2 bases at J, with 7 bases between the two ends. CDR3 nucleotide sequence: TGTGCCAGCAGTTTATACCGGGACACAGATACGCAGTATTTT. It yields the protein CASSLYRDTDTQYF.

The chain carries TRBV4-1 and TRBJ1-3; D not certain. The germline V and J ends were trimmed by 0 bases and 8 bases, with 11 bases remaining between them. The CDR3 extends over 14 amino acids. Germline assignment: CDR1 MGHRA and CDR2 YSYEKL. The DNA for the CDR3 is TGCGCCAGCAGCCAAGATCCGATTACGGACACCATATATTTT. It codes for CASSQDPITDTIYF.

The V and J genes are TRBV5-6 and TRBJ2-7; weak D call: TRBD1 (6 bases). The length of the CDR3 is 16 residues. In germline, CDR1 is SGHDT, CDR2 YYEEEE. V lost 0 bases to trimming and J lost 2 bases, with 15 bases between them. The CDR3 spells CASSLVGGMRTYEQYF. In DNA, the CDR3 is TGTGCCAGCAGCTTGGTAGGGGGAATGAGGACCTACGAGCAGTACTTC.

V gene TRBV7-9 combines with J gene TRBJ1-4, with D possibly being TRBD1 (6 bases). Germline CDR1 and CDR2: SEHNR and FQNEAQ (reference sequence). With 4 bases removed from V and 0 bases from J, the gap between germline ends came to 12 bases. The CDR3 contains 16 residues. The CDR3 DNA sequence: TGTGCCAGCAGCTGGGGGCAGCAAGCAACTAATGAAAAACTGTTTTTT. Its translation is CASSWGQQATNEKLFF.

This clonotype was picked up many times. The chain combines TRBV15 with TRBJ1-1; D call uncertain. The germline V gene has CDR1 LNHNV and CDR2 YYDKDF (reference sequence). Trimming shortened V by 4 bases and J by 8 bases, and 14 bases separated the two germline ends. This CDR3 is 13 amino acids long. The CDR3 nucleotides read TGTGCCACCAGCACACGATTCAACAGCGAAGCTTTCTTT. Encoded protein: CATSTRFNSEAFF.

This clonotype was seen many times. The chain is built from TRBV7-4 and TRBJ1-1, with D unclear. In germline, CDR1 is SGHVT, CDR2 SQSDAQ. The CDR3 extends over 13 amino acids. V dropped 2 bases and J dropped 4 bases, with 8 bases sitting between them. CDR3 nucleotide sequence: TGTGCCAGCAGCTTACTACTGAGCACTGAAGCTTTCTTT. Amino acid sequence: CASSLLLSTEAFF.